These 6 T cell receptor beta chains originate from one sample sequenced in a study of blood T cell repertoires in COVID-19 (dated by TCRdb to 2019 to 2021). Library preparation used the immunoSEQ multiplex PCR assay. Here the immuneACCESS table is served through TCRdb, limited to in-frame sequences with V and J called. Missing clones are a known gap in these copies; in checked studies unresolved V genes cover under half, and the rest lacks a known reason. The sample has 150,000 to 200,000 clones on record, over 75% of them singletons. Of the sample, 11% falls within the top ten clones. Source material: PBMCs or T cells enriched from blood (not recorded which). Every receptor here comes from a man aged 45 to 65 who had recovered from COVID-19.

This chain joins TRBV4-2 and TRBJ1-3; D not certain. Germline-derived CDR1 and CDR2 are LGHNA and YNFKEQ. The CDR3 has 17 amino acids. The ends were cut back, 1 base at V and 0 bases at J, with 13 bases in the middle. The CDR3 loop is CASSQAPGPFSGNTIYF. Here the CDR3 DNA reads TGTGCCAGCAGCCAAGCCCCAGGCCCCTTCTCTGGAAACACCATATATTTT.

The rearrangement joins TRBV6-5 to TRBJ2-5; 7 nucleotides align to TRBD2. CDR1 and CDR2 (germline): MNHEY, SVGAGI. J gave up 3 bases and V 6 bases, and 7 bases lay outside the gene matches. The CDR3 extends over 14 amino acids. The CDR3 nucleotides are TGTGCCAGCAGCACGGCGGGAGAAGAAGAGACCCAGTACTTC. Its protein product is CASSTAGEEETQYF.

This clone was recorded only once. V gene TRBV9 combines with J gene TRBJ2-5; tentatively, D is TRBD2 (6 bases). In germline, CDR1 is SGDLS, CDR2 YYNGEE. The CDR3 is made up of 14 amino acids. Deletions cut 0 bases from V and 5 bases from J, with 11 bases between. The DNA of the CDR3 is TGTGCCAGCAGCGTAGCGGGCGGGGAGGAGACCCAGTACTTC. Amino acids: CASSVAGGEETQYF.

J is TRBJ2-1 and V is TRBV11-2, with 7 bases identical to TRBD2. V lost 1 base, J lost 7 bases, and 7 bases stayed unmatched. The germline gives CDR1 SGHAT, CDR2 FQNNGV. This CDR3 spans 15 amino acids. The CDR3 DNA reads as TGTGCCAGCAGCTTAGGGACTAGGCCCTTGAATGAGCAGTTCTTC. Translated: CASSLGTRPLNEQFF. Using reference TRBV11-2 and TRBJ2-1 for the parts outside the CDR3, the full variable domain is EAGVAQSPRYKIIEKRQSVAFWCNPISGHATLYWYQQILGQGPKLLIQFQNNGVVDDSQLPKDRFSAERLKGVDSTLKIQPAKLEDSAVYLCASSLGTRPLNEQFFGPGTRLTVL.

The gene calls are TRBV5-1 and TRBJ1-4, with TRBD1 as a possible D gene (5 bases). The CDR3 spans 14 residues. Looked up from germline, CDR1 is SGHRS and CDR2 is YFSETQ. V was shortened by 4 bases and J by 5 bases, with 12 bases between the two germline ends. CDR3 in DNA: TGCGCCAGCAGCCAGACAGAGCCGAATGAAAAACTGTTTTTT. Translated, it gives CASSQTEPNEKLFF.

The J gene is TRBJ2-7, the V gene TRBV7-8; D possibly corresponds to TRBD2 (6 bases). The CDR3 sequence is 13 residues long. The ends were cut back, 8 bases at V and 5 bases at J, with 16 bases in the middle. In germline, CDR1 is SGHVS, CDR2 FQNEAQ. The CDR3 reads CASGRGRQNEQYF. The CDR3 DNA follows: TGTGCCAGCGGACGGGGGAGGCAGAACGAGCAGTACTTC. Using reference TRBV7-8 and TRBJ2-7 for the parts outside the CDR3, the full variable domain is GAGVSQSPRYKVAKRGQDVALRCDPISGHVSLFWYQQALGQGPEFLTYFQNEAQLDKSGLPSDRFFAERPEGSVSTLKIQRTQQEDSAVYLCASGRGRQNEQYFGPGTRLTVT.